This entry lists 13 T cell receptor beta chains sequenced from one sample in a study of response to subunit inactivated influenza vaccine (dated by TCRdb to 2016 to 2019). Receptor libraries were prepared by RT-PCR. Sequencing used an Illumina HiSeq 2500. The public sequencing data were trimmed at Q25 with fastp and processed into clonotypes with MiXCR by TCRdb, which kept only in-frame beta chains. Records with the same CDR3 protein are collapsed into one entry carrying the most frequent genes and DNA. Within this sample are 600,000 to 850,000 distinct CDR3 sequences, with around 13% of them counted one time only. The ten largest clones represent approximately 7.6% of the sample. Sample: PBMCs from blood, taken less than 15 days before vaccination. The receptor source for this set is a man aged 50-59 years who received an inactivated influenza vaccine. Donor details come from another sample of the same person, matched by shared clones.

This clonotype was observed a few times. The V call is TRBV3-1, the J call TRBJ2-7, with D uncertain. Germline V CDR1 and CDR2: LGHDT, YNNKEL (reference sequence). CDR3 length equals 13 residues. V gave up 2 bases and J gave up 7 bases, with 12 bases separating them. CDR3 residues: CASSQRFGVEQYF. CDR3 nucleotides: TGTGCCAGCAGCCAACGATTTGGCGTTGAGCAGTACTTC.

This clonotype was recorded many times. The CDR3 region is CASSYSIQSSYNEQFF. In DNA, the CDR3 is TGTGCCAGCAGTTACTCGATCCAGAGCTCCTACAATGAGCAGTTCTTC. This chain connects TRBV6-2 or TRBV6-3 to TRBJ2-1, with D unresolved. V was trimmed by 0 bases and J by 0 bases, leaving 9 bases between them. Germline-derived CDR1 and CDR2 are MNHEY and SVGEGT. This CDR3 has 16 residues.

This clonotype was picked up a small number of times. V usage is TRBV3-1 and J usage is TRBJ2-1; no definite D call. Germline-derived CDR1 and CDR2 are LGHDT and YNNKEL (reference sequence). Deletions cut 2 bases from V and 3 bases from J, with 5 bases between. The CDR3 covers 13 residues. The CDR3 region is CASSQLVYNEQFF. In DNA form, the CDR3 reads TGTGCCAGCAGCCAATTGGTCTACAATGAGCAGTTCTTC.

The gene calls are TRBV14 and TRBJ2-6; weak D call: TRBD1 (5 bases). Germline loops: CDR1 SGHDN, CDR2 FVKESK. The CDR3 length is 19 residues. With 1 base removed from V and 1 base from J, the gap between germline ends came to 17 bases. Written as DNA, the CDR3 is TGTGCCAGCAGCCAAGGTTGGGGCAGGGCGGAGTCTGGGGCCAACGTCCTGACTTTC. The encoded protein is CASSQGWGRAESGANVLTF.

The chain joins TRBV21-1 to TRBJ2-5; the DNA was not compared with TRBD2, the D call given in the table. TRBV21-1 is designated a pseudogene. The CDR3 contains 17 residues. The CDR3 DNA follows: TGTGCCAGCACCCGGACAGGGAGGAGGGCCTTCCAAGAGACCCAGTACTTC. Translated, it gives CASTRTGRRAFQETQYF.

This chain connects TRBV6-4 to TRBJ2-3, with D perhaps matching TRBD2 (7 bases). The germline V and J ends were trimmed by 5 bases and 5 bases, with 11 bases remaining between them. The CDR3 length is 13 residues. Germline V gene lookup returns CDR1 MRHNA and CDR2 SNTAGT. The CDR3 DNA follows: TGTGCCAGCAGTCGGGGGGCCGGAGATACGCAGTATTTT. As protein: CASSRGAGDTQYF.

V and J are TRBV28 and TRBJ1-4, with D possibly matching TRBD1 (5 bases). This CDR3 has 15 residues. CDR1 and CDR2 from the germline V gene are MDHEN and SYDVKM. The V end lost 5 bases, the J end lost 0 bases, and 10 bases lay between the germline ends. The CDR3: CASSMGPATNEKLFF. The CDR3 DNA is TGTGCCAGCAGTATGGGGCCGGCAACTAATGAAAAACTGTTTTTT.

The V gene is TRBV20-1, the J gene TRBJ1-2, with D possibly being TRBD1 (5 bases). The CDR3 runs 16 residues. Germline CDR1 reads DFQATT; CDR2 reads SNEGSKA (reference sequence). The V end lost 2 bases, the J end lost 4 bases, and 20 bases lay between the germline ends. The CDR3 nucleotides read TGCAGTGCTAGAAGTCCTATCGGGACCAAACGCTATGGCTACACCTTC. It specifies CSARSPIGTKRYGYTF.

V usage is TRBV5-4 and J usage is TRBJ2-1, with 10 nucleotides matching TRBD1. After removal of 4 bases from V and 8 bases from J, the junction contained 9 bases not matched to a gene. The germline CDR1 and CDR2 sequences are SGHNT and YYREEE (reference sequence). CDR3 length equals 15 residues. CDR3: CASSLAGQGTDEQFF. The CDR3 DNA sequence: TGTGCCAGCAGCCTGGCGGGACAGGGGACGGATGAGCAGTTCTTC.

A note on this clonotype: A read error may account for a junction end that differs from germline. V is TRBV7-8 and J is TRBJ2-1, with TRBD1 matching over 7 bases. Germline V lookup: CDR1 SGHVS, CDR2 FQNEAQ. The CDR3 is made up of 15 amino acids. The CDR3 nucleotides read TGTGGCAGCAGCACCTACAGGGGCCCAACCCTTCAGCAGTTCTTC. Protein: CGSSTYRGPTLQQFF. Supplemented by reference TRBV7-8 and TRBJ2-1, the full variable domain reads GAGVSQSPRYKVAKRGQDVALRCDPISGHVSLFWYQQALGQGPEFLTYFQNEAQLDKSGLPSDRFFAERPEGSVSTLKIQRTQQEDSAVYLCGSSTYRGPTLQQFFGPGTRLTVL.

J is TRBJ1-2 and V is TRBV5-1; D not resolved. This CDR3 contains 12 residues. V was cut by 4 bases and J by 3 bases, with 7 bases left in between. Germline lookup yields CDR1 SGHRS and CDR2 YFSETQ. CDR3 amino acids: CASSQTYYGYTF. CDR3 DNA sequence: TGCGCCAGCAGCCAGACCTACTATGGCTACACCTTC.

The CDR3: CASSQSYGVFNYEQYF. The CDR3 DNA reads TGTGCCAGCAGCCAATCATACGGAGTGTTTAACTACGAGCAGTACTTC. This rearrangement joins TRBV16 to TRBJ2-7; D gene uncertain. Germline CDR1 KGHSY, CDR2 FQNENV. This CDR3 comprises 16 residues. Trimming removed 0 bases at V and 3 bases at J, with 15 bases between.

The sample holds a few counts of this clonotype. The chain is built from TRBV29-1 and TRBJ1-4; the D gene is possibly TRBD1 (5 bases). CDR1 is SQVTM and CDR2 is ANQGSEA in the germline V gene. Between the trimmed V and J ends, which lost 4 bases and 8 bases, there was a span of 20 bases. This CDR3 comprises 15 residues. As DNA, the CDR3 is TGCAGCGTTGTTCCGGTGGGGGGTGCAGGAGAAAAACTGTTTTTT. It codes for CSVVPVGGAGEKLFF.